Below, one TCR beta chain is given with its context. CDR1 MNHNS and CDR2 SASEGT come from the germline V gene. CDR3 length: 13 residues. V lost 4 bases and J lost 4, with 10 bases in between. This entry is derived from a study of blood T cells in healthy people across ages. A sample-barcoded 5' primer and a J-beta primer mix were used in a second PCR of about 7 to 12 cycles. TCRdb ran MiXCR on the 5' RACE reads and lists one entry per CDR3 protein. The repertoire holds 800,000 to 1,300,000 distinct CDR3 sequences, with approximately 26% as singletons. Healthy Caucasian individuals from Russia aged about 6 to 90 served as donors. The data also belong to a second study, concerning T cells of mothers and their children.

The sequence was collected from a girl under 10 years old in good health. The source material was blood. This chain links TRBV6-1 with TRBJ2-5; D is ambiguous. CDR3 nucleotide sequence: TGTGCCAGCAGTGTCCGTCAAACAGAGACCCAGTACTTC. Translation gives CASSVRQTETQYF.